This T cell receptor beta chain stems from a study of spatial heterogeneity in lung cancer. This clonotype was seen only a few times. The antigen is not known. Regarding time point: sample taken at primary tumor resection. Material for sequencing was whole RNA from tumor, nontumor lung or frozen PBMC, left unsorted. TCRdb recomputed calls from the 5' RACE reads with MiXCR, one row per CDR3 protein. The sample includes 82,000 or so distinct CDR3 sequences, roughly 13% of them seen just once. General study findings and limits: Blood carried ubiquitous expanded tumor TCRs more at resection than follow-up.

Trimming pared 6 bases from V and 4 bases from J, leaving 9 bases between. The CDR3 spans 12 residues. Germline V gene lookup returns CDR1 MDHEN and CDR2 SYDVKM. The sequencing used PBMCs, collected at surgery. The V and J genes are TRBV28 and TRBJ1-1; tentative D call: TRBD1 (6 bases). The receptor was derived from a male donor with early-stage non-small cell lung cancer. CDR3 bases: TGTGCCAGCAGATTCAGGGGCACTGAAGCTTTCTTT. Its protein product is CASRFRGTEAFF.